This TCR beta chain was found in a study of neurological immune-mediated disorders. This clonotype occurred once. Germline CDR1 DFQATT, CDR2 SNEGSKA (reference sequence). V was cut by 3 bases and J by 2 bases, with 19 bases left in between. The CDR3 extends over 17 amino acids. Over 190 million TCR-beta sequences from 15-18 subjects came from every sequencing run. TCRdb re-analysed the 5' RACE reads in MiXCR, keeping a single row per CDR3 protein. This table holds fewer than 85,000 distinct CDR3 sequences, about a sixth found once. The receptor comes from a woman aged 40 to 49 in good health. The rearrangement uses TRBV20-1 and TRBJ1-4; D gene ambiguous. Material: PBMCs. Here the CDR3 reads CSASSGGLLGTNEKLFF. As DNA, the CDR3 is TGCAGTGCTAGCTCCGGCGGTCTCTTGGGGACTAATGAAAAACTGTTTTTT.